This T cell receptor beta chain derives from a study of Ad26.COV2.S vaccination and SARS-CoV-2 variants. Study summary: Enrolled in COV1001, the donor was in the Ad26.COV2.S trial arm, which received the vaccine.

The CDR3 length is 13 residues. Germline trimming cut 5 bases from V and 5 bases from J; bases unmatched to any gene: 4. From germline, CDR1 is GTSNPN and CDR2 SVGIG (reference sequence). Generated by immunoSEQ multiplex PCR, the TCRdb table keeps only in-frame clones and is missing some. The table shows hundreds of thousands of clones, with about 87% occurring only once. There are a few counts of this clone. Other DNA sequences in the sample encode the same CDR3. Specified treatment: about 20 received Ad26.COV2.S at low or high dose, single or two shots; roughly 5 received placebo; per-sample allocation not given. On day 63 after the first injection, vaccine and placebo recipients gave samples. An Ad26 vector was used to express Wuhan-strain SARS-CoV-2 spike as the vaccine.

The TCR sequence derives from a person between 18 and 65 years old who received the Ad26.COV2.S COVID-19 vaccine or a placebo. Sample: peripheral blood, taken in a trial of Ad26.COV2.S vaccine versus placebo. The rearrangement links TRBV30 to TRBJ1-5, with 9 bases aligning to TRBD1. The CDR3 region is CAWADRGDQPQHF. In DNA form, the CDR3 reads TGTGCCTGGGCTGACAGGGGGGATCAGCCCCAGCATTTT. The full variable domain, rest sourced from reference TRBV30 and TRBJ1-5, is SQTIHQWPATLVQPVGSPLSLECTVEGTSNPNLYWYRQAAGRGLQLLFYSVGIGQISSEVPQNLSASRPQDRQFILSSKKLLLSDSGFYLCAWADRGDQPQHFGDGTRLSIL.